One and the same sample provided the 4 T cell receptor beta chains below, sequenced in a study of cytomegalovirus exposure and HLA in healthy donors. PCR used 60 Vbeta primers and 13 Jbeta primers. Clones were sequenced by immunoSEQ multiplex PCR, and TCRdb holds only the in-frame ones, with some missing. Of some 90,000 clones listed, roughly four fifths are singletons. The material sequenced was PBMCs. The receptors were gathered from a man in his thirties or forties in good health and CMV-seronegative.

This clone was found once. The CDR3 spells CASSLGERGLVLGETQYF. The CDR3 bases are TGTGCCAGCAGCTTAGGCGAAAGGGGACTAGTACTTGGAGAGACCCAGTACTTC. The chain recombines TRBV7-2 with TRBJ2-5; TRBD2 matches at 8 bases. V lost 1 base, J lost 4 bases, and 14 bases stayed unmatched. From germline, CDR1 is SGHTA and CDR2 FQGNSA. The length of the CDR3 is 18 residues.

The V and J genes are TRBV7-9 and TRBJ2-3; D is undetermined. CDR3 length: 13 residues. The V and J ends lost 5 bases and 2 bases respectively, with 8 bases between them. In germline, CDR1 is SEHNR, CDR2 FQNEAQ (reference sequence). The CDR3 is CASSRVATDTQYF. Written as DNA, the CDR3 is TGTGCCAGCAGCCGGGTAGCCACAGATACGCAGTATTTT.

This sequence joins TRBV19 and TRBJ1-5, with D possibly TRBD1 on 6 matching bases. From germline, CDR1 is LNHDA and CDR2 SQIVND (reference sequence). The V and J ends lost 5 bases and 2 bases respectively, with 10 bases between them. This CDR3 has 14 residues. DNA of the CDR3: TGTGCCAGTAGTTTGGCAGGGGGCAATCAGCCCCAGCATTTT. Amino acids: CASSLAGGNQPQHF.

The V gene is TRBV28, the J gene TRBJ1-5; 9 bases fit TRBD1. Germline CDR1 MDHEN, CDR2 SYDVKM. V shed 7 bases and J 0 bases; nucleotides not matched to a gene: 4. This CDR3 contains 15 residues. The CDR3 sequence is CASTPTGGSNQPQHF. The CDR3 DNA is TGTGCCAGCACCCCGACAGGGGGTAGCAATCAGCCCCAGCATTTT. The entire variable domain, with the rest obtained from reference TRBV28 and TRBJ1-5, is as follows: DVKVTQSSRYLVKRTGEKVFLECVQDMDHENMFWYRQDPGLGLRLIYFSYDVKMKEKGDIPEGYSVSREKKERFSLILESASTNQTSMYLCASTPTGGSNQPQHFGDGTRLSIL.